This record concerns one T cell receptor beta chain sequence. Its antigen is undetermined. The V end lost 1 base, the J end lost 0 bases, and 7 bases lay between the germline ends. CDR1 and CDR2 (germline): SGHTA, FQGNSA. The CDR3 spans 15 residues. The sample originates from a study of post-analysis software for immune sequencing data. Study-level points and caveats: Roughly 5 TRBV segments occurring more often in patients than controls included TRBV5-6, TRBV5-1 and TRBV20-1. Normalized Chao1 diversity was significantly lower in multiple sclerosis patients than in controls.

Unique molecular identifiers had been added to the TCR beta cDNA libraries. Each CDR3 protein is one row after TCRdb ran MiXCR on the PCR reads. The table shows roughly 600,000 distinct CDR3 sequences, with around 40% occurring only once. V is TRBV7-2 and J is TRBJ2-1, with a possible D match to TRBD2 (6 bases). This receptor was taken from a girl aged 5-17 years with multiple sclerosis. The sequencing input was blood. Here the CDR3 reads CASSLGTISYNEQFF. The DNA of the CDR3 is TGTGCCAGCAGCTTAGGGACTATCTCCTACAATGAGCAGTTCTTC.